This T cell receptor beta chain was captured in a study of monozygotic twins with inflammatory bowel disease. Using the 5' RACE reads, TCRdb records one entry per CDR3 protein without DNA. The sample has 200,000 to 250,000 distinct CDR3 sequences. CDR1 is GTSNPN, CDR2 SVGIG, per germline (reference sequence). The CDR3 loop spans 16 amino acids. The specimen sequenced was blood. The receptor's source is a human donor with ulcerative colitis or Crohn's disease, or a healthy co-twin of an affected twin (not recorded which). V usage is TRBV30 and J usage is TRBJ2-1; TCRdb's D call of TRBD1 is untestable without DNA. The CDR3 is CAWSARTGQPYNEQFF.